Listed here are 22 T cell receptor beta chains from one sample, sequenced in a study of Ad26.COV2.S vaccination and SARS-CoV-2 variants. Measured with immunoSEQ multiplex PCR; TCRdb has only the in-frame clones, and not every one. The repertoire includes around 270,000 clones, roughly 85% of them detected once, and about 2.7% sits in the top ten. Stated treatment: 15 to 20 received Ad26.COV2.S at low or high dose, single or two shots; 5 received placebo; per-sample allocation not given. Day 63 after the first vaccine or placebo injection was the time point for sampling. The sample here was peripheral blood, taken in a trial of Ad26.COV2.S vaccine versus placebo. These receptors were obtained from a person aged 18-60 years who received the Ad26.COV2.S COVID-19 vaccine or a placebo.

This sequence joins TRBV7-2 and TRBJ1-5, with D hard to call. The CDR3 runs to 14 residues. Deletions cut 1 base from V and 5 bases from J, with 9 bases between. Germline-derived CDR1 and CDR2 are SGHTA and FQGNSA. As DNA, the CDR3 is TGTGCCAGCAGCTTAGGACGCTACGATCAGCCCCAGCATTTT. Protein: CASSLGRYDQPQHF.

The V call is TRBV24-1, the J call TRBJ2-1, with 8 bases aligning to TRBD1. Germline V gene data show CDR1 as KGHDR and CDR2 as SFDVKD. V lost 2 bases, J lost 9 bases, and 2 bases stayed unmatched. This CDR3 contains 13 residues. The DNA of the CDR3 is TGTGCCACCAGTGATTACGACAGGGGTGAGCAGTTCTTC. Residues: CATSDYDRGEQFF.

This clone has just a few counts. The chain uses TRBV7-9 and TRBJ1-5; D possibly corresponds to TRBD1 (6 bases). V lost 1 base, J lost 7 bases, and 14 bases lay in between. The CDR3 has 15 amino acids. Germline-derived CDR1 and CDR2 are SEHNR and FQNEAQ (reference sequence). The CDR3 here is CASSLESGGVQPQHF. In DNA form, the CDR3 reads TGTGCCAGCAGCTTAGAATCTGGGGGCGTACAGCCCCAGCATTTT. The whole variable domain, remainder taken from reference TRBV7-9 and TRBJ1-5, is DTGVSQNPRHKITKRGQNVTFRCDPISEHNRLYWYRQTLGQGPEFLTYFQNEAQLEKSRLLSDRFSAERPKGSFSTLEIQRTEQGDSAMYLCASSLESGGVQPQHFGDGTRLSIL.

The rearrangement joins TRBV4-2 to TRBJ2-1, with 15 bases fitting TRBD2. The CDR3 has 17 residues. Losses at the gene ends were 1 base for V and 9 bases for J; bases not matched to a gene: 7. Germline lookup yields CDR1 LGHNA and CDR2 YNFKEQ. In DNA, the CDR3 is TGTGCCAGCAGCCAAGCCGGACTAGCGGGGGGGTACGGTGAGCAGTTCTTC. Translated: CASSQAGLAGGYGEQFF.

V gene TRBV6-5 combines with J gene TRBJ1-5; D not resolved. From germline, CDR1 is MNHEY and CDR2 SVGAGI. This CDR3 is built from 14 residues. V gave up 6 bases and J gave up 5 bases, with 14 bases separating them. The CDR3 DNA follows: TGTGCCAGCAGGTCAGGCGAAGGGTATCAGCCCCAGCATTTT. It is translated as CASRSGEGYQPQHF.

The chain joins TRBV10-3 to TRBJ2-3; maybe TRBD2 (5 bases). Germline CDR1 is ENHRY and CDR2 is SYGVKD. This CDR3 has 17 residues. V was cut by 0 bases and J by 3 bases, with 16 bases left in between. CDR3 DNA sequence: TGTGCCATCAGTGAGTCAGTCCTAGCCGGGGAAACAGATACGCAGTATTTT. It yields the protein CAISESVLAGETDTQYF.

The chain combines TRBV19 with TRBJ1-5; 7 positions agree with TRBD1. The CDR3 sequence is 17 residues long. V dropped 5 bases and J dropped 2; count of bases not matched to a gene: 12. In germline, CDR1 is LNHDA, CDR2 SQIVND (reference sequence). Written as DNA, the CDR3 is TGTGCCAGTAGTGGGTGGACGACAGGGTCGCGCAATCAGCCCCAGCATTTT. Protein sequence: CASSGWTTGSRNQPQHF.

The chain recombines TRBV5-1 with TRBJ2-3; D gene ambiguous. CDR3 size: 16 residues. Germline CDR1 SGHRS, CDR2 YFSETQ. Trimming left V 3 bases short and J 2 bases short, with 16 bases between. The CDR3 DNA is TGCGCCAGCAGCTATACTTCCGGGTCCATCACAGATACGCAGTATTTT. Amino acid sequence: CASSYTSGSITDTQYF.

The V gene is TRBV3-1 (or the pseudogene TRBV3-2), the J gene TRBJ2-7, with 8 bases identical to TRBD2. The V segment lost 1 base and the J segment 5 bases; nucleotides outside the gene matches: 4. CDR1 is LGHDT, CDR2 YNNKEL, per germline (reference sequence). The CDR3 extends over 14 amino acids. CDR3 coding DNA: TGTGCCAGCAGCCAAGGGAGCGGGAGTGACGAGCAGTACGTC. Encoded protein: CASSQGSGSDEQYV.

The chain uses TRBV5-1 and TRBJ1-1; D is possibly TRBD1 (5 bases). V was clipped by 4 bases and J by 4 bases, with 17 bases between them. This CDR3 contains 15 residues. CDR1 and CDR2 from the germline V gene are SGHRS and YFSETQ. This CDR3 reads CASSPGTAESTEAFF. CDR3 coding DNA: TGCGCCAGCAGCCCCGGGACGGCGGAATCCACTGAAGCTTTCTTT. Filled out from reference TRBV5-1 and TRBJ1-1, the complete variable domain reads KAGVTQTPRYLIKTRGQQVTLSCSPISGHRSVSWYQQTPGQGLQFLFEYFSETQRNKGNFPGRFSGRQFSNSRSEMNVSTLELGDSALYLCASSPGTAESTEAFFGQGTRLTVV.

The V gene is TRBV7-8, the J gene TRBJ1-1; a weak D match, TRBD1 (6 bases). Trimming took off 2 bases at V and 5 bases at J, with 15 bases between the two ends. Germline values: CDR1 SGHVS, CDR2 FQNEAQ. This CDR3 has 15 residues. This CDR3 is CASSLNTGSWTEAFF. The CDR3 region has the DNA TGTGCCAGCAGCTTAAATACAGGGAGTTGGACTGAAGCTTTCTTT.

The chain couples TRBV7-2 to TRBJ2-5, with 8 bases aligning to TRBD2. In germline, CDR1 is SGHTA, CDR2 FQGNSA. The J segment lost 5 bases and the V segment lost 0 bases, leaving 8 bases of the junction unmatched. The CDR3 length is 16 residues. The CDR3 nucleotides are TGTGCCAGCAGCTTAGCTGGAGGCGGGGGGACGGAGACCCAGTACTTC. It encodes CASSLAGGGGTETQYF.

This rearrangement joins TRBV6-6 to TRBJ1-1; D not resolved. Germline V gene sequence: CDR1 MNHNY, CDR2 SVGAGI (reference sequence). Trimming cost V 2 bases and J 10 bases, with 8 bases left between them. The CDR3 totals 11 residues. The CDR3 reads CASSYREIAFF. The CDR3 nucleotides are TGTGCCAGCAGTTACAGAGAGATAGCTTTCTTT.

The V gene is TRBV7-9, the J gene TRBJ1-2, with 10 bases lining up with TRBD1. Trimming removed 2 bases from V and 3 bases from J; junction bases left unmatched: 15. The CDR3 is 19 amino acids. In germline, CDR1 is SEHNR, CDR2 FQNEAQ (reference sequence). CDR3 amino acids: CASSLPPVRQGARHYGYTF. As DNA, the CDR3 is TGTGCCAGCAGCTTACCCCCCGTTAGACAGGGGGCTCGCCACTATGGCTACACCTTC.

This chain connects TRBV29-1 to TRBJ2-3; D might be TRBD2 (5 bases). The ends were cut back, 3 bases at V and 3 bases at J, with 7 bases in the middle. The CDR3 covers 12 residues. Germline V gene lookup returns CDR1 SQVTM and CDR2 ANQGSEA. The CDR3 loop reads CSVDPGTDTQYF. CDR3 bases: TGCAGCGTTGATCCGGGGACAGATACGCAGTATTTT.

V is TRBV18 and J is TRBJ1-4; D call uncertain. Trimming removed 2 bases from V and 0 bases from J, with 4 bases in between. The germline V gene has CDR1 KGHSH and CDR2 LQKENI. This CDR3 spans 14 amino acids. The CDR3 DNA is TGTGCCAGCTCACCAGGATCAACTAATGAAAAACTGTTTTTT. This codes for CASSPGSTNEKLFF.

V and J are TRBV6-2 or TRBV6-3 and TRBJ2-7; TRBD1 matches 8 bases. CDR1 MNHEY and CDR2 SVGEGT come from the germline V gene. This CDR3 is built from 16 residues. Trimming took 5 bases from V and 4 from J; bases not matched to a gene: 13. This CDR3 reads CASSPGGQGGQYEQYV. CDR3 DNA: TGTGCCAGCAGTCCCGGTGGACAGGGTGGTCAGTACGAGCAGTACGTC.

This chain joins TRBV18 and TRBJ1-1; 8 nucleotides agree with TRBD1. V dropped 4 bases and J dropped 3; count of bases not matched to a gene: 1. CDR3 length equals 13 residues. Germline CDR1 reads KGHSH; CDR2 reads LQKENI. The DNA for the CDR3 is TGTGCCAGCTCACGGGGACAGGACACTGAAGCTTTCTTT. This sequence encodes CASSRGQDTEAFF. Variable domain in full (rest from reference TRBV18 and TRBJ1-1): NAGVMQNPRHLVRRRGQEARLRCSPMKGHSHVYWYRQLPEEGLKFMVYLQKENIIDESGMPKERFSAEFPKEGPSILRIQQVVRGDSAAYFCASSRGQDTEAFFGQGTRLTVV.

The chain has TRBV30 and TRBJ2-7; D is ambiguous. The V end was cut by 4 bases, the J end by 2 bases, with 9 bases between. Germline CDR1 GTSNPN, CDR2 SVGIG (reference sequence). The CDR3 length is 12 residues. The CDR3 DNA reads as TGTGCCTGGAAAGACGGAGCCTACGAGCAGTACTTC. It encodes CAWKDGAYEQYF.

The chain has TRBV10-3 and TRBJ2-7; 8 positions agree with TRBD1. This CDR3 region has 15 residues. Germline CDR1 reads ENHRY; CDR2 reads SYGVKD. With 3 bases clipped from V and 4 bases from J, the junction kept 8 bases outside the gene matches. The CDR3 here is CAISDGGDRRYEQYV. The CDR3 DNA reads TGTGCCATCAGTGATGGAGGGGACAGGAGGTACGAGCAGTACGTC.

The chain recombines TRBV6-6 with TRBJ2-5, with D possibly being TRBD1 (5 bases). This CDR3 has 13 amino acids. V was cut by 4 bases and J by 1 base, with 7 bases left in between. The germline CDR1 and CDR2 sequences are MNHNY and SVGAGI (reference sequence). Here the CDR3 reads CASSSQGQETQYF. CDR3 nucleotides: TGTGCCAGCAGTTCTCAGGGCCAAGAGACCCAGTACTTC.

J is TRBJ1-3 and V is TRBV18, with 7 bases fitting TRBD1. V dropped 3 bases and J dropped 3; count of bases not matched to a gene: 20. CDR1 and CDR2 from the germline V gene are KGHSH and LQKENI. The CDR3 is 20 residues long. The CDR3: CASSPQASPAPAGGGNTIYF. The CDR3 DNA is TGTGCCAGCTCACCGCAAGCGTCCCCAGCTCCAGCAGGGGGTGGAAACACCATATATTTT.